A single sample gave rise to the 32 T cell receptor beta chains below, sequenced in a study of T-cell memory formation after mild COVID-19. TCRdb re-called the 5' RACE reads with MiXCR, one entry per CDR3 protein. The sample has roughly 310,000 distinct CDR3 sequences; approximately 15% are singletons. The sequencing sample was made of PBMCs or a T cell subset sorted from them (not recorded which). The receptor set was obtained from a man in his late teens or twenties who had mild COVID-19 (a few samples of this study predate the infection). Cell type and time point are not known.

This clonotype was observed a few times. This chain joins TRBV29-1 and TRBJ1-1, with D maybe TRBD1 (6 bases). The CDR3 loop spans 14 amino acids. V lost 2 bases, J lost 1 base, and 11 bases lay in between. Germline CDR1 is SQVTM and CDR2 is ANQGSEA. The CDR3 sequence: CSVEPGAANTEAFF. Here the CDR3 DNA reads TGCAGCGTTGAACCGGGGGCGGCGAACACTGAAGCTTTCTTT.

This clonotype was counted only a few times. V gene TRBV7-8 combines with J gene TRBJ2-1; 10 nucleotides line up with TRBD2. Germline CDR1 reads SGHVS; CDR2 reads FQNEAQ. This CDR3 spans 18 amino acids. V was pared by 2 bases and J by 6 bases, with 13 bases of the junction left unmatched. For the CDR3, the DNA is TGTGCCAGCAGCTTATTTGCCAGCGGGGGGGAGGGGGCCAATGAGCAGTTCTTC. It yields the protein CASSLFASGGEGANEQFF.

The V gene is TRBV9, the J gene TRBJ2-3; possible D gene TRBD2, 5 bases. CDR3 size: 14 residues. The germline V gene encodes CDR1 SGDLS and CDR2 YYNGEE. The germline V and J ends were trimmed by 0 bases and 6 bases, with 11 bases remaining between them. CDR3 coding DNA: TGTGCCAGCAGCGTAGATCGGGGTAGCGATACGCAGTATTTT. Its protein is CASSVDRGSDTQYF.

J is TRBJ1-1 and V is TRBV2; D not resolved. The CDR3 loop spans 11 amino acids. Trimming left V 6 bases short and J 11 bases short, with 13 bases between. CDR1 and CDR2 (germline): SNHLY, FYNNEI. The CDR3 nucleotides read TGTGCCAGCAGCAGTGAACGGGGTGCTTTCTTT. Its translation: CASSSERGAFF.

This chain links TRBV19 with TRBJ2-2; D possibly corresponds to TRBD2 (6 bases). CDR3 length: 15 residues. Trimming took off 2 bases at V and 5 bases at J, with 12 bases between the two ends. The germline V gene encodes CDR1 LNHDA and CDR2 SQIVND (reference sequence). The CDR3 spells CASSILAGRTGELFF. The CDR3 nucleotides read TGTGCCAGTAGTATACTGGCAGGGAGGACCGGGGAGCTGTTTTTT.

This clonotype was found a few times. The V and J genes are TRBV19 and TRBJ2-7, with a tentative D call TRBD1 (6 bases). From germline, CDR1 is LNHDA and CDR2 SQIVND (reference sequence). V gave up 5 bases and J gave up 2 bases, with 16 bases separating them. The CDR3 consists of 15 residues. CDR3 nucleotides: TGTGCCAGTAGTCTCCGGACAGTACGACCCTACGAGCAGTACTTC. It yields the protein CASSLRTVRPYEQYF.

This clonotype has a count of ten or more. The chain joins TRBV7-9 to TRBJ2-7; a possible D gene is TRBD2 (6 bases). The CDR3 runs to 12 residues. CDR1 is SEHNR, CDR2 FQNEAQ, per germline (reference sequence). V was cut by 4 bases and J by 4 bases, with 8 bases left in between. This CDR3 reads CASSYREYEQYF. DNA for the CDR3: TGTGCCAGCAGCTACCGGGAGTACGAGCAGTACTTC.

There are a few counts of this clonotype. The V call is TRBV5-1, the J call TRBJ1-1; 7 bases agree with TRBD1. The J segment lost 9 bases and the V segment lost 4 bases, leaving 6 bases of the junction unmatched. CDR3 size: 12 residues. Germline values: CDR1 SGHRS, CDR2 YFSETQ. CDR3 protein: CASSPGTDKAFF. Written as DNA, the CDR3 is TGCGCCAGCAGCCCCGGGACAGATAAAGCTTTCTTT.

The chain employs TRBV2 and TRBJ1-5; possible D gene TRBD1, 6 bases. CDR3 length: 15 amino acids. V lost 0 bases to trimming and J lost 6 bases, with 12 bases between them. Germline V gene lookup returns CDR1 SNHLY and CDR2 FYNNEI. The CDR3 protein is CASSEARQVIQPQHF. In nucleotides, the CDR3 is TGTGCCAGCAGTGAAGCGCGACAGGTTATTCAGCCCCAGCATTTT.

The chain has TRBV6-6 and TRBJ1-5, with D unclear. V was cut by 6 bases and J by 2 bases, with 14 bases left in between. CDR1 and CDR2 from the germline V gene are MNHNY and SVGAGI (reference sequence). The CDR3 consists of 15 residues. CDR3 sequence: CASRVDMSGNQPQHF. DNA for the CDR3: TGTGCCAGCAGAGTTGACATGAGCGGCAATCAGCCCCAGCATTTT.

This clonotype was picked up a small number of times. This chain joins TRBV4-1 and TRBJ2-7; TRBD1 agrees at 7 bases. CDR1 and CDR2 from the germline V gene are MGHRA and YSYEKL. This CDR3 comprises 13 residues. V lost 7 bases and J lost 2; bases outside the gene matches: 5. CDR3 in DNA: TGCGCCAGCACCGGGGACAGCCCCTACGAGCAGTACTTC. It specifies CASTGDSPYEQYF.

This clonotype was picked up a small number of times. This chain connects TRBV28 to TRBJ2-1, with 10 bases that match TRBD2. CDR3 length equals 15 residues. The junction had 4 bases not matched to a gene; V was cut back by 5 bases and J by 3 bases. Germline assignment: CDR1 MDHEN and CDR2 SYDVKM. This chain's CDR3 is CASSSGGANYNEQFF. CDR3 in DNA: TGTGCCAGCAGTAGCGGGGGGGCTAACTACAATGAGCAGTTCTTC.

This clonotype has only a few counts. This sequence joins TRBV4-2 and TRBJ1-1; 9 positions match TRBD1. Trimming removed 0 bases from V and 4 bases from J; junction bases left unmatched: 9. This CDR3 has 17 residues. Germline loops: CDR1 LGHNA, CDR2 YNFKEQ. In nucleotides, the CDR3 is TGTGCCAGCAGCCAAGATCTCTGGGGACAGGGAAGCACTGAAGCTTTCTTT. Its translation: CASSQDLWGQGSTEAFF.

This clonotype was seen a handful of times. V usage is TRBV7-3 and J usage is TRBJ2-1; D could derive from TRBD1 or TRBD2 (5 bases each). From germline, CDR1 is SGHTA and CDR2 FQGTGA. V was cut by 3 bases and J by 8 bases, with 14 bases left in between. The CDR3 covers 14 residues. The CDR3 coding sequence is TGTGCCAGCAGCTTGTCCGGGACCCACGATGAGCAGTTCTTC. This codes for CASSLSGTHDEQFF. Supplemented by reference TRBV7-3 and TRBJ2-1, the full variable domain reads GAGVSQTPSNKVTEKGKYVELRCDPISGHTALYWYRQSLGQGPEFLIYFQGTGAADDSGLPNDRFFAVRPEGSVSTLKIQRTERGDSAVYLCASSLSGTHDEQFFGPGTRLTVL.

V usage is TRBV24-1 and J usage is TRBJ2-2; D is uncertain. The CDR3 contains 15 residues. Germline-derived CDR1 and CDR2 are KGHDR and SFDVKD. The V gene lost 3 bases and the J gene lost 2 bases, with 9 bases spanning the gap. The CDR3 loop is CATSDNRVNTGELFF. The CDR3, as DNA: TGTGCCACCAGTGATAATAGGGTTAACACCGGGGAGCTGTTTTTT.

This clonotype was seen repeatedly, ten times or more. This chain uses TRBV3-1 with TRBJ2-1; TRBD2 aligns across 9 bases. The CDR3 length is 14 residues. The J segment lost 5 bases and the V segment lost 7 bases, leaving 6 bases of the junction unmatched. Germline loops: CDR1 LGHDT, CDR2 YNNKEL (reference sequence). The CDR3 coding sequence is TGTGCCAGCAAAGCGGGGGGAGGCAACAATGAGCAGTTCTTC. It yields the protein CASKAGGGNNEQFF.

This clonotype was seen a handful of times. The J gene is TRBJ2-7, the V gene TRBV7-9; D possibly matches TRBD1 or TRBD2 (5 bases each). This CDR3 region has 14 residues. CDR1 and CDR2 (germline): SEHNR, FQNEAQ (reference sequence). V was pared by 5 bases and J by 2 bases, with 13 bases between. DNA for the CDR3: TGTGCCAGCAGCCCGGGGACGTCTACCTACGAGCAGTACTTC. Protein sequence: CASSPGTSTYEQYF.

Regarding this clonotype: Mismatch with germline at one junction end may stem from a read error. The chain joins TRBV3-1 to TRBJ2-3, with D perhaps matching TRBD1 (6 bases). Germline loops: CDR1 LGHDT, CDR2 YNNKEL (reference sequence). The CDR3 is 11 residues long. The CDR3 nucleotides are TGTGCCAGCAGCCAATTTCACAGGGCTGTTTTT. It codes for CASSQFHRAVF.

This clonotype turned up a few times. V is TRBV20-1 and J is TRBJ2-7; D is perhaps TRBD2 (6 bases). Looked up from germline, CDR1 is DFQATT and CDR2 is SNEGSKA (reference sequence). This CDR3 spans 13 amino acids. Trimming took off 7 bases at V and 5 bases at J, with 18 bases between the two ends. The CDR3 coding sequence is TGCAGTGGCCTGGCTAGCCGCGGGGACGAGCAGTACTTC. Protein: CSGLASRGDEQYF.

This clonotype was counted between two and nine times. The chain has TRBV7-9 and TRBJ2-3; D remains unclear. This CDR3 contains 12 residues. The germline V and J ends were trimmed by 4 bases and 2 bases, with 4 bases remaining between them. Per the germline V gene, CDR1 is SEHNR and CDR2 is FQNEAQ (reference sequence). CDR3 residues: CASSYVTDTQYF. CDR3 bases: TGTGCCAGCAGCTACGTCACAGATACGCAGTATTTT.

This clonotype was detected only a few times. This chain connects TRBV2 to TRBJ2-1, with no clear D. V was shortened by 4 bases and J by 4 bases, with 8 bases between the two germline ends. Germline V gene lookup returns CDR1 SNHLY and CDR2 FYNNEI. The CDR3 extends over 13 amino acids. The CDR3 DNA is TGTGCCAGCAGTGGGGTTTCTTACAATGAGCAGTTCTTC. This translates into CASSGVSYNEQFF.

This clonotype was seen more than once but under ten times. The rearrangement joins TRBV20-1 to TRBJ2-3; 11 bases align to TRBD2. From germline, CDR1 is DFQATT and CDR2 SNEGSKA (reference sequence). This CDR3 has 15 amino acids. The trim removed 4 bases at V and 2 bases at J, leaving 5 bases unmatched. CDR3 amino acids: CSAKGTSGNTDTQYF. CDR3 nucleotides: TGCAGTGCTAAAGGGACTAGCGGCAACACAGATACGCAGTATTTT.

The chain recombines TRBV25-1 with TRBJ1-1; D is undetermined. Per germline, CDR1 MGHDK and CDR2 SYGVNS. With 4 bases removed from V and 3 bases from J, the gap between germline ends came to 12 bases. The CDR3 contains 14 residues. The CDR3 sequence is CASSAGNFDTEAFF. The CDR3 region has the DNA TGTGCCAGCAGTGCGGGTAACTTTGACACTGAAGCTTTCTTT.

The genes are TRBV2 and TRBJ2-6; the D is unclear. Germline CDR1 reads SNHLY; CDR2 reads FYNNEI. The CDR3 is 13 residues long. V was clipped by 8 bases and J by 6 bases, with 11 bases between them. CDR3 nucleotides: TGTGCCAGCCTCCCAGGTGAGGCCAACGTCCTGACTTTC. This encodes CASLPGEANVLTF.

This chain connects TRBV6-2 or TRBV6-3 to TRBJ1-2; D unclear. This CDR3 spans 13 amino acids. V was trimmed by 7 bases and J by 8 bases, leaving 17 bases between them. CDR1 and CDR2 from the germline V gene are MNHEY and SVGEGT. In DNA, the CDR3 is TGTGCCAGCACCGAGGCGGGGTCATGGGGCTACACCTTC. It is translated as CASTEAGSWGYTF.

This clonotype showed up many times. The chain joins TRBV27 to TRBJ2-7; a weak D match, TRBD2 (6 bases). Germline-derived CDR1 and CDR2 are MNHEY and SMNVEV (reference sequence). The CDR3 is 17 residues long. V lost 0 bases and J 6 bases, leaving 21 bases between the germline ends. CDR3 DNA: TGTGCCAGCAGTTTATCGCAAGGGAGCCGGGGGTCTCGCGAGCAGTACGTC. As protein: CASSLSQGSRGSREQYV.

This chain connects TRBV6-1 to TRBJ2-1; unclear D gene. Looked up from germline, CDR1 is MNHNS and CDR2 is SASEGT. The CDR3 loop spans 13 amino acids. The V end was cut by 11 bases, the J end by 9 bases, with 20 bases between. CDR3 in amino acids: CALLGLSVGEQFF. CDR3 sequence (DNA): TGTGCCCTTCTAGGGTTGAGTGTTGGTGAGCAGTTCTTC.

J is TRBJ1-2 and V is TRBV27; no firm D call. The CDR3 contains 13 residues. Between the trimmed V and J ends, which lost 3 bases and 0 bases, there was a span of 5 bases. Per germline, CDR1 MNHEY and CDR2 SMNVEV (reference sequence). CDR3 region: CASSLHANYGYTF. The CDR3 nucleotides are TGTGCCAGCAGTTTGCACGCTAACTATGGCTACACCTTC.

This clonotype appeared a few times. J is TRBJ2-5 and V is TRBV9; D is uncertain. Germline V gene lookup returns CDR1 SGDLS and CDR2 YYNGEE. The CDR3 runs 15 residues. Trimming took 0 bases from V and 3 from J, leaving 12 bases between them. The CDR3 DNA is TGTGCCAGCAGCGTAGGCCCACGCCTTGAAGAGACCCAGTACTTC. Amino acid sequence: CASSVGPRLEETQYF.

V is TRBV7-2 and J is TRBJ1-5, with no clear D. The CDR3 has 14 amino acids. V was cut by 5 bases and J by 2 bases, with 10 bases left in between. Germline V gives CDR1 SGHTA, CDR2 FQGNSA. CDR3 DNA sequence: TGTGCCAGCAGCCCATCAAGGGGCAATCAGCCCCAGCATTTT. Protein sequence: CASSPSRGNQPQHF.

This clonotype was seen a handful of times. The rearrangement uses TRBV6-5 and TRBJ2-2; 8 bases fit TRBD1. Trimming removed 7 bases from V and 3 bases from J; junction bases left unmatched: 1. Germline CDR1 MNHEY, CDR2 SVGAGI. The length of the CDR3 is 13 residues. In nucleotides, the CDR3 is TGTGCCAGCAACAGGGGGGACACCGGGGAGCTGTTTTTT. Translation gives CASNRGDTGELFF.

In DNA, the CDR3 is TGTGCCAGCAGCTTAGCTATCGCCTCACCCCTCCACTTT. Translating it yields CASSLAIASPLHF. This sequence joins TRBV7-2 and TRBJ1-6; D gene uncertain. Germline CDR1 reads SGHTA; CDR2 reads FQGNSA. V lost 0 bases to trimming and J lost 10 bases, with 7 bases between them. This CDR3 is built from 13 residues.